This T cell receptor beta chain was recorded in a study of cytomegalovirus exposure and HLA in healthy donors. Study-wide background: The roughly 120 validation repertoires, a later analysis reported, used the same platform as the approximately 650 first-cohort repertoires. The study, taken as a whole, reports: The dataset shows that most TCR sequences were rare, while some public TCRs occurred in many donors.

On this clone itself: No antigen is known for it.

Method: immunoSEQ multiplex PCR; TCRdb's copy keeps in-frame clones and lacks some. The top ten hold roughly 1.2% of the sample, which has about 240,000 clones, more than 75% seen once. The sequence came from a woman in her twenties or thirties in good health and CMV-seropositive. Sequenced: PBMCs.

As DNA, the CDR3 is TGTGCCAGCAGACGGGAGTCCCCAGATACGCAGTATTTT. This sequence encodes CASRRESPDTQYF. V is TRBV27 and J is TRBJ2-3, with a possible D match to TRBD2 (6 bases). The CDR3 spans 13 residues. The V gene lost 6 bases and the J gene lost 4 bases, with 11 bases spanning the gap. Germline CDR1 reads MNHEY; CDR2 reads SMNVEV (reference sequence).